This T cell receptor beta chain appears in the sequencing data of a study of early T cells in non-severe SARS-CoV-2 infection. The overall study: Bulk RNA from unsorted whole blood was sequenced; chains were unpaired. Points from the study as a whole: Missing private and CD4 specificities, VDJdb matching favored anti-spike CD8 responses.

With regard to this clonotype: Its cognate antigen is unknown.

With V trimmed by 2 bases and J by 2 bases, 1 base remained unmatched. Germline assignment: CDR1 SGHTA and CDR2 FQGTGA. This CDR3 comprises 15 residues. TCRdb re-called the 5' RACE reads through MiXCR, storing one row per CDR3 protein. The sample carries about 40,000 distinct CDR3 sequences, 4.5% to 5% recorded once. Sequencing was done on a sample of whole blood. The V call is TRBV7-3, the J call TRBJ2-1; 9 bases map to TRBD2. The receptor was isolated from an adult who was a healthcare worker with PCR-confirmed SARS-CoV-2 infection or an uninfected control (not recorded which). The CDR3 sequence: CASSLSSGTYNEQFF. The CDR3 DNA reads TGTGCCAGCAGCTTATCTAGCGGGACCTACAATGAGCAGTTCTTC.